These 32 T cell receptor beta chains came from one sample sequenced in a study of CD8+CD57+ T cells in acquired aplastic anemia. Researchers used genomic DNA as the template to profile TCR beta VDJ and CDR3. MiXCR, applied by TCRdb to the reads, yields one record per CDR3 protein. The profile covers around 140,000 distinct CDR3 sequences, with roughly two fifths appearing a single time and over 6.5% taken by the ten largest. The sequencing input was sorted CD4+, CD8+, or CD8+CD57+ T cells (not recorded which) from PBMCs. The receptors were gathered from a human donor in good health, serving as a control.

This clonotype was counted between two and nine times. The CDR3 protein is CASGTPPLRELRTYEQYF. The DNA of the CDR3 is TGTGCCAGTGGAACCCCCCCCCTCAGGGAGTTACGAACCTACGAGCAGTACTTC. The chain has TRBV19 and TRBJ2-7, with D tentatively TRBD1 or TRBD2 (5 bases each). Between the trimmed V and J ends, which lost 8 bases and 2 bases, there was a span of 28 bases. Germline V gives CDR1 LNHDA, CDR2 SQIVND (reference sequence). This CDR3 spans 18 amino acids.

At least ten counts were recorded for this clonotype. The chain employs TRBV24-1 and TRBJ2-1, with 7 bases lining up with TRBD1. Germline CDR1 reads KGHDR; CDR2 reads SFDVKD. This CDR3 comprises 17 residues. V lost 9 bases to trimming and J lost 4 bases; unmatched junction nucleotides: 17. CDR3 residues: CATSGPTNSGGYNEQFF. The CDR3 DNA sequence: TGTGCCACCTCAGGACCTACAAATTCAGGGGGATACAATGAGCAGTTCTTC.

At least ten counts were recorded for this clonotype. This sequence joins TRBV20-1 and TRBJ1-6; perhaps TRBD1 as D (6 bases). The CDR3 spans 14 residues. V gave up 5 bases and J gave up 6 bases, with 14 bases separating them. The germline CDR1 and CDR2 sequences are DFQATT and SNEGSKA (reference sequence). Here the CDR3 reads CSAREGQLNSPLHF. The CDR3 nucleotides read TGCAGTGCTCGGGAGGGACAACTTAATTCACCCCTCCACTTT.

The gene calls are TRBV9 and TRBJ1-1; D is unclear. CDR1 is SGDLS, CDR2 YYNGEE, per germline. This CDR3 is built from 14 residues. V dropped 6 bases and J dropped 0 bases, with 12 bases sitting between them. The CDR3 is CASTHGDMNTEAFF. The CDR3, as DNA: TGTGCCAGCACCCACGGAGATATGAACACTGAAGCTTTCTTT.

In this sample, this clonotype turned up many times. This chain uses TRBV7-2 with TRBJ2-3; D ambiguous. The germline CDR1 and CDR2 sequences are SGHTA and FQGNSA. This CDR3 is built from 14 residues. V lost 5 bases to trimming and J lost 5 bases, with 14 bases between them. The CDR3 DNA reads as TGTGCCAGCAGCCCAAGGCATAGGCAAGATACGCAGTATTTT. Protein product: CASSPRHRQDTQYF. Together with reference TRBV7-2 and TRBJ2-3, the CDR3 gives the full variable domain: GAGVSQSPSNKVTEKGKDVELRCDPISGHTALYWYRQSLGQGLEFLIYFQGNSAPDKSGLPSDRFSAERTGGSVSTLTIQRTQQEDSAVYLCASSPRHRQDTQYFGPGTRLTVL.

V usage is TRBV2 and J usage is TRBJ1-1; no definite D call. Trimming cost V 5 bases and J 5 bases, with 12 bases left between them. Germline V gene lookup returns CDR1 SNHLY and CDR2 FYNNEI. This CDR3 has 13 amino acids. The CDR3 region is CASSPQLGTEAFF. CDR3 in DNA: TGTGCCAGCAGTCCCCAGTTAGGTACTGAAGCTTTCTTT.

At least ten counts were recorded for this clonotype. The CDR3 is CSARGSLGAGELFF. CDR3 DNA sequence: TGCAGTGCTAGAGGGTCACTAGGCGCCGGGGAGCTGTTTTTT. The chain has TRBV20-1 and TRBJ2-2; weak D call: TRBD2 (5 bases). V was trimmed by 1 base and J by 6 bases, leaving 12 bases between them. CDR3 size: 14 residues. Germline CDR1 DFQATT, CDR2 SNEGSKA (reference sequence).

The table lists this clonotype with a few counts. It may be a read error: a sequence one base away is much more abundant. The chain recombines TRBV20-1 with TRBJ1-4; 9 nucleotides match TRBD1. Germline CDR1 DFQATT, CDR2 SNEGSKA (reference sequence). CDR3 length: 14 amino acids. This CDR3 is CSARRTGVGENLFF. DNA of the CDR3: TGCAGTGCTAGACGGACAGGGGTAGGGGAAAACCTGTTTTTT.

This clonotype was counted at least ten times. The chain joins TRBV7-2 to TRBJ2-3, with a tentative D call TRBD2 (5 bases). Germline CDR1 SGHTA, CDR2 FQGNSA. V was shortened by 5 bases and J by 9 bases, with 18 bases between the two germline ends. The CDR3 runs 14 residues. The CDR3 DNA follows: TGTGCCAGCAGCGTCCCGGCGACGGGATACACGCAGTATTTT. Translated, it gives CASSVPATGYTQYF.

The chain couples TRBV24-1 to TRBJ2-3; 9 bases line up with TRBD1. The assigned J gene may be wrong: the sequence end matches TRBJ1-5 better. The CDR3 spans 15 residues. Germline V CDR1 and CDR2: KGHDR, SFDVKD. The CDR3 sequence: CATSGTGTGTDTQHF. In nucleotides, the CDR3 is TGTGCCACCAGTGGTACCGGGACAGGGACCGATACGCAGCATTTT.

Regarding this clonotype: Possible read error: a much larger clone is one base away. The gene calls are TRBV5-1 and TRBJ1-4; unclear D gene. Germline loops: CDR1 SGHRS, CDR2 YFSETQ. This CDR3 region has 15 residues. CDR3 sequence (DNA): TGCGCCAGCAGTCCAAGGAGAGGAACTAATGAAAAACTGTCTTTT. It is translated as CASSPRRGTNEKLSF.

This clonotype was observed many times. The rearrangement joins TRBV2 to TRBJ2-7, with D tentatively TRBD1 (5 bases). This CDR3 is built from 13 residues. Trimming cost V 4 bases and J 4 bases, with 11 bases left between them. Germline V CDR1 and CDR2: SNHLY, FYNNEI. The CDR3 spells CASSVDRKYEQYF. The CDR3 region has the DNA TGTGCCAGCAGTGTCGACAGAAAATACGAGCAGTACTTC.

The chain uses TRBV7-2 and TRBJ2-1; D may be TRBD2 (6 bases). The ends were cut back, 0 bases at V and 8 bases at J, with 8 bases in the middle. Germline lookup yields CDR1 SGHTA and CDR2 FQGNSA. This CDR3 has 13 amino acids. DNA for the CDR3: TGTGCCAGCAGCTTAGCGCGGAGGGATGAGCAGTTCTTC. It codes for CASSLARRDEQFF.

This clonotype was observed at least ten times. The chain is built from TRBV7-2 and TRBJ2-1; TRBD2 matches at 10 bases. This CDR3 spans 16 amino acids. CDR1 and CDR2 (germline): SGHTA, FQGNSA. V was clipped by 2 bases and J by 3 bases; unmatched bases: 4. The CDR3 here is CASSLLAGGYYNEQFF. DNA of the CDR3: TGTGCCAGCAGCTTATTAGCGGGGGGTTACTACAATGAGCAGTTCTTC.

The chain has TRBV20-1 and TRBJ1-6; TRBD1 matches 7 bases. The CDR3 sequence is 15 residues long. Trimming removed 5 bases from V and 8 bases from J; junction bases left unmatched: 12. The germline V gene has CDR1 DFQATT and CDR2 SNEGSKA (reference sequence). CDR3 sequence: CSAGRTGSNHSPLHF. In DNA, the CDR3 is TGCAGTGCTGGTCGGACAGGTTCGAACCATTCACCCCTCCACTTT.

Many counts were recorded for this clonotype. The chain combines TRBV10-3 with TRBJ2-5; D possibly corresponds to TRBD1 (5 bases). With 6 bases removed from V and 5 bases from J, the gap between germline ends came to 13 bases. The CDR3 consists of 13 residues. Looked up from germline, CDR1 is ENHRY and CDR2 is SYGVKD. CDR3 bases: TGTGCCATCAGCGCCACAGGCCTGGAGACCCAGTACTTC. It encodes CAISATGLETQYF.

This clonotype was recorded at least ten times. The chain has TRBV28 and TRBJ1-5, with 7 bases lining up with TRBD1. This CDR3 has 14 residues. The germline CDR1 and CDR2 sequences are MDHEN and SYDVKM. V dropped 2 bases and J dropped 7; count of bases not matched to a gene: 5. The CDR3 nucleotides are TGTGCCAGCAGTTTAGAGACAGGGACCCAGCCCCAGCATTTT. This codes for CASSLETGTQPQHF. Filled out from reference TRBV28 and TRBJ1-5, the complete variable domain reads DVKVTQSSRYLVKRTGEKVFLECVQDMDHENMFWYRQDPGLGLRLIYFSYDVKMKEKGDIPEGYSVSREKKERFSLILESASTNQTSMYLCASSLETGTQPQHFGDGTRLSIL.

This sequence joins TRBV29-1 and TRBJ2-3; D not certain. The CDR3 runs 12 residues. The germline CDR1 and CDR2 sequences are SQVTM and ANQGSEA. Deletions cut 4 bases from V and 3 bases from J, with 8 bases between. The CDR3 DNA is TGCAGCGTTGCTGACCAGACAGATACGCAGTATTTT. Its translation: CSVADQTDTQYF.

V and J are TRBV7-2 and TRBJ1-2; a weak D match, TRBD1 (6 bases). The CDR3 loop spans 14 amino acids. The ends were cut back, 5 bases at V and 6 bases at J, with 16 bases in the middle. CDR1 is SGHTA, CDR2 FQGNSA, per germline. The CDR3: CASSPRGGADGYTF. In DNA, the CDR3 is TGTGCCAGCAGCCCAAGAGGGGGGGCGGATGGCTACACCTTC.

There are many counts of this clonotype. The V gene is TRBV20-1, the J gene TRBJ1-5; no firm D call. Germline V lookup: CDR1 DFQATT, CDR2 SNEGSKA (reference sequence). The CDR3 sequence is 14 residues long. The V end was cut by 2 bases, the J end by 0 bases, with 8 bases between. Here the CDR3 DNA reads TGCAGTGCTAGACGACCTTATAGCAATCAGCCCCAGCATTTT. It is translated as CSARRPYSNQPQHF.

This clonotype was counted at least ten times. The V call is TRBV4-2, the J call TRBJ1-5; no clear D gene. V shed 2 bases and J shed 7 bases, with 9 bases lying between them. This CDR3 comprises 13 residues. Germline CDR1 and CDR2: LGHNA and YNFKEQ. The CDR3 DNA follows: TGTGCCAGCAGCCAAAGGATGGACCAGCCCCAGCATTTT. As protein: CASSQRMDQPQHF.

The chain recombines TRBV5-5 with TRBJ2-5, with 10 positions matching TRBD2. CDR3 length equals 15 residues. The ends lost 2 bases at V and 1 base at J; junction bases unmatched: 2. The germline V gene has CDR1 SGHKS and CDR2 YYEKEE (reference sequence). The CDR3 bases are TGTGCCAGCAGCTTAAGCGGGAGGGGCCAAGAGACCCAGTACTTC. Amino acid sequence: CASSLSGRGQETQYF.

This chain uses TRBV2 with TRBJ2-2; 8 bases are a match to TRBD1. J lost 0 bases, V lost 5 bases, and 2 bases had no gene match. The germline V gene encodes CDR1 SNHLY and CDR2 FYNNEI. There are 15 residues in the CDR3. This CDR3 reads CASSWTGTNTGELFF. Written as DNA, the CDR3 is TGTGCCAGCAGTTGGACAGGGACGAACACCGGGGAGCTGTTTTTT.

The V and J genes are TRBV2 and TRBJ1-2; tentatively, D is TRBD1 (6 bases). Germline CDR1 is SNHLY and CDR2 is FYNNEI. Trimming pared 10 bases from V and 2 bases from J, leaving 14 bases between. The length of the CDR3 is 13 residues. Written as DNA, the CDR3 is TGTGCCATCCAAAGACAGGAGAACTATGGCTACACCTTC. Translating it yields CAIQRQENYGYTF.

V is TRBV24-1 and J is TRBJ1-4, with D unresolved. V dropped 5 bases and J dropped 3 bases, with 12 bases sitting between them. Germline V gene lookup returns CDR1 KGHDR and CDR2 SFDVKD. The CDR3 has 15 residues. CDR3 coding DNA: TGTGCCACCAGTGCTAGCCGAGGGCCTAATGAAAAACTGTTTTTT. It specifies CATSASRGPNEKLFF.

Regarding this clonotype: A much larger clone lies a single base off, so this may be a read error. The final CDR3 position lacks the conserved phenylalanine or tryptophan, pointing to a likely read error. V usage is TRBV6-1 and J usage is TRBJ1-1; TRBD1 might be the D (6 bases). In germline, CDR1 is MNHNS, CDR2 SASEGT. CDR3 length equals 13 residues. With 7 bases removed from V and 2 bases from J, the gap between germline ends came to 11 bases. The CDR3 sequence: CASTRTVNTEAFS. The CDR3 DNA sequence: TGTGCCAGCACCCGGACAGTAAACACTGAAGCTTTCTCT.

As regards this clonotype: One end of the junction is discordant with germline, which a read error may explain. This chain connects TRBV24-1 to TRBJ1-5, with no clear D. Germline values: CDR1 KGHDR, CDR2 SFDVKD. The CDR3 sequence is 18 residues long. CDR3 bases: TGCGCCACCAGTGACTCCGGACCGGGCGGGTGGAACAATCAGCCCCAGCATTTT. Protein: CATSDSGPGGWNNQPQHF.

This sequence joins TRBV7-2 and TRBJ2-5; 10 bases map to TRBD1. The J call may be faulty, since TRBJ2-7 better matches the DNA end. Germline V gene data show CDR1 as SGHTA and CDR2 as FQGNSA. The CDR3 covers 15 residues. The CDR3 region has the DNA TGTGCCAGCAGCTTCCGGATGGGACAGGGGTACGAGCAGTACTTC. Translating gives CASSFRMGQGYEQYF.

Turning to this clonotype: The CDR3 carries no conserved terminal phenylalanine or tryptophan, so it likely arises from a read error. The V call is TRBV13, the J call TRBJ1-2; D is uncertain. V lost 0 bases, J lost 1 base, and 3 bases lay in between. The germline CDR1 and CDR2 sequences are PRHDT and FYEKMQ (reference sequence). The CDR3 covers 13 residues. CDR3 residues: CASSLGGNYGYTS. The CDR3 nucleotides are TGTGCCAGCAGCTTAGGGGGTAACTATGGCTACACCTCC.

The rearrangement joins TRBV19 to TRBJ2-3, with D perhaps TRBD1 or TRBD2 (5 bases each). This CDR3 is built from 15 residues. V gave up 3 bases and J gave up 2 bases, with 12 bases separating them. Germline lookup yields CDR1 LNHDA and CDR2 SQIVND (reference sequence). Here the CDR3 DNA reads TGTGCCAGTAGTATCGGGGACCGCCCCACAGATACGCAGTATTTT. As protein: CASSIGDRPTDTQYF.

The rearrangement links TRBV6-1 to TRBJ1-6; the D is unclear. The CDR3 length is 15 residues. Trimming cost V 7 bases and J 6 bases, with 16 bases left between them. Germline lookup yields CDR1 MNHNS and CDR2 SASEGT. The CDR3, as DNA: TGTGCCAGCACCCCGAGTCCAGCCGGTAATTCACCCCTCCACTTT. Protein: CASTPSPAGNSPLHF.

This clonotype was seen repeatedly, ten times or more. The chain joins TRBV5-1 to TRBJ2-3; 8 bases are a match to TRBD1. The V gene end was trimmed by 2 bases and the J gene end by 3 bases; junction bases not matched to a gene: 8. Germline V gene lookup returns CDR1 SGHRS and CDR2 YFSETQ. The CDR3 runs to 16 residues. The DNA for the CDR3 is TGCGCCAGCAGCTTAGAGACAGGGGTTGGGACAGATACGCAGTATTTT. Protein sequence: CASSLETGVGTDTQYF.